This TCR beta chain came from a study of T cells in Graves' hyperthyroidism and ophthalmopathy. Notes on the study in general: Separating ophthalmopathy from stable hyperthyroidism was achieved by a 13 V-J model. Peripheral blood also featured most of the thyroid clonotypes expanded above 0.001.

TCR beta CDR3 region amplification was performed from RNA transcripts. TCR CDR3 underwent first-round RT-PCR with the HTBI primer set. TCRdb independently ran MiXCR on the multiplex PCR reads; one entry per CDR3 protein. Of about 640,000 distinct CDR3 sequences in the sample, more than 12% were seen once. Looked up from germline, CDR1 is LGHNT and CDR2 is FRNRAP. The V end was cut by 6 bases, the J end by 5 bases, with 4 bases between. This CDR3 is 11 amino acids long. With regard to this clonotype: Its antigen is undetermined.

This chain connects TRBV12-5 to TRBJ2-2; D not resolved. The receptor comes from a woman in her forties or fifties with Graves' ophthalmopathy. Sequencing was performed on blood. The CDR3 region has the DNA TGTGCTAGTGGCTGGACCGGGGAGCTGTTTTTT. Its translation is CASGWTGELFF.